This TCR beta chain stems from a study of CD8+CD57+ T cells in acquired aplastic anemia. Study summary: Recorded DNA amounts for sorted CD4+ and CD8+ cells had an average of approximately 3.2 ug.

Individuals selected for sequencing had exhibited CD8+CD57+ cell expansion on flow cytometry. The patients all had a severe acquired aplastic anemia diagnosis. Patients had not yet gotten any therapy when their blood was taken for sampling. Concerning this clonotype itself: Its target is unknown.

Findings and caveats of the study: Between patients and controls, 25 to 35 CD8+ CDR3 sequences were found in common.

This CDR3 is built from 15 residues. V dropped 6 bases and J dropped 7 bases, with 21 bases sitting between them. In germline, CDR1 is SGHTA, CDR2 FQGTGA. According to the study, genomic DNA was the template for TCR beta VDJ and CDR3 profiling. TCRdb re-derived calls from the reads in MiXCR, one entry per CDR3 protein. The sample yields some 170,000 distinct CDR3 sequences, around 50% seen once. Source material: sorted CD4+, CD8+, or CD8+CD57+ T cells (not recorded which) from PBMCs. The TCR sequence derives from a human donor with aplastic anemia. This sequence joins TRBV7-3 and TRBJ1-1, with a possible D match to TRBD1 (5 bases). For the CDR3, the DNA is TGTGCCAGCAGTAGCACGGGGGTCGCAACTAATGAAGCTTTCTTT. It encodes CASSSTGVATNEAFF. Together with reference TRBV7-3 and TRBJ1-1, the CDR3 gives the full variable domain: GAGVSQTPSNKVTEKGKYVELRCDPISGHTALYWYRQSLGQGPEFLIYFQGTGAADDSGLPNDRFFAVRPEGSVSTLKIQRTERGDSAVYLCASSSTGVATNEAFFGQGTRLTVV.